This TCR beta chain was documented in a study of blood T cell repertoires in COVID-19. Whole-study context: Acute-phase and convalescent COVID-19 samples originated in the United States, Italy and Spain. PBMCs, B-cell-depleted T cells, or T cells provided the cDNA or gDNA that made up the material.

As handled by the study authors: Estimation of nucleated cell counts was performed using reference gene primer amplification. TCRdb's table, derived via immunoSEQ multiplex PCR, lists solely in-frame clones and lacks some. Clonal size and the V and J genes are those of that table, whereas D and trimming came from the DNA. The sample carries under 120,000 clones, roughly 72% recorded once. V lost 6 bases and J lost 0; bases outside the gene matches: 7. The length of the CDR3 is 16 residues. The germline gives CDR1 MNHEY, CDR2 SVGEGT. V gene TRBV6-2 or TRBV6-3 combines with J gene TRBJ2-2; 7 nucleotides match TRBD2. The source material was peripheral blood. The receptor's source is a man older than 75 with acute or convalescent COVID-19. The CDR3 loop reads CASSPGLVPNTGELFF. CDR3 in DNA: TGTGCCAGCAGCCCCGGACTAGTTCCGAACACCGGGGAGCTGTTTTTT.